A selection of T cell receptor beta chains follows, all from one sample in a study of tumor and adjacent non-tumor tissue in lung cancer. Using its own MiXCR run on the multiplex PCR reads, TCRdb lists one record per CDR3 protein. The sample lists about 110,000 distinct CDR3 sequences, around 80% seen once, with approximately 35% in the top ten. The sequencing sample was made of lung tumor tissue. The receptors were sampled from a woman aged 55-70 years with non-small cell lung cancer. Each CDR3 is given with its conserved first and last residue. The D gene is left open where the match is weak.

d_call	j_call	v_call	cdr3_aa
TRBD2	TRBJ2-1	TRBV20-1	CSARDFTSGSYNEQFF
NA	TRBJ1-6	TRBV5-5	CTSSLEGSDNSPLHF
TRBD1	TRBJ1-1	TRBV11-2	CASRRDSLRGNTEAFF
NA	TRBJ1-3	TRBV20-1	CSTRRGLRSENTIYF
NA	TRBJ1-2	TRBV29-1	CSVEEGDVRGSTF
NA	TRBJ2-3	TRBV10-1	CASSEEELGADTQFF
NA	TRBJ1-2	TRBV11-2	CARSSVGWGALGYTF
NA	TRBJ2-1	TRBV11-2	CDSSLELGGWGQGDDEQFF
TRBD2	TRBJ2-5	TRBV30	CASVKGGKETQYF
NA	TRBJ2-2	TRBV11-2	CANSLRRAGELFF
NA	TRBJ1-6	TRBV12-3/TRBV12-4	CASSLGAGGARGAPLHF
TRBD2	TRBJ2-1	TRBV11-1	CASSLELTSGSHIEQFF
TRBD2	TRBJ2-3	TRBV6-5	CASSVAGGISSTDTQYF
TRBD2	TRBJ2-7	TRBV11-2	CASSYGTSRDYEQYF
NA	TRBJ1-6	TRBV20-1	CSAHTGHGGSPLHF
TRBD1	TRBJ2-6	TRBV6-2/TRBV6-3	CASSYPTGAGANVLTF
NA	TRBJ2-5	TRBV5-1	CASRFFYSGQETQYF
TRBD2	TRBJ2-1	TRBV11-3	CASSLGTSGKNIEQSF
NA	TRBJ2-2	TRBV11-2	CASRLLITGELFF
NA	TRBJ1-1	TRBV29-1	CSVTQGGTEAFF
TRBD2	TRBJ2-1	TRBV29-1	CSIGGLGGVYEQFF
NA	TRBJ2-2	TRBV11-3	CASNFNRQGGKLFF
NA	TRBJ2-1	TRBV4-3	CACRQAFQIHNEQFF
NA	TRBJ2-7	TRBV11-3	CACRLDTGTYEQYF
NA	TRBJ2-1	TRBV28	CATSLGGFSYNERFF
NA	TRBJ1-3	TRBV24-1	CATSDSPPGNTIYF
NA	TRBJ2-2	TRBV20-1	CSAPALAALGSCFF
TRBD2	TRBJ2-1	TRBV5-1	CASSELAGASYYEQFF
NA	TRBJ1-1	TRBV29-1	CSVERGADTEAFF
TRBD1	TRBJ2-7	TRBV2	CASRGQVQLHEQYF
NA	TRBJ2-1	TRBV29-1	CSIGGRTGLTYDEQFF
TRBD1	TRBJ2-7	TRBV11-2	CACSLDRDGEQYF
NA	TRBJ2-3	TRBV12-3/TRBV12-4	CVSSSDLGAQCF
NA	TRBJ1-5	TRBV28	CVSGLGGGNKPEHF
TRBD2	TRBJ2-5	TRBV12-3/TRBV12-4	CASSPSSGKLETQYF
TRBD2	TRBJ2-5	TRBV6-6	CTNRGGTSGGRYQETQYF
NA	TRBJ2-1	TRBV11-2	CAGSLGYRVDEHFF
NA	TRBJ2-5	TRBV20-1	CNARGLVGGETQYF
TRBD1	TRBJ1-2	TRBV11-1	CASSHGTVGVNYGYTF
NA	TRBJ2-5	TRBV28	CATWCGQPPETQYF
NA	TRBJ2-2	TRBV12-3/TRBV12-4	CASSILTGTNTGELFF
TRBD2	TRBJ2-3	TRBV11-2	CASSWGLAGGRDTQYF
NA	TRBJ2-7	TRBV11-3	CAKKKVGSYEYYF
NA	TRBJ2-1	TRBV11-2	CACSGWIRNEQFF
NA	TRBJ1-2	TRBV11-1	CASSSGPLYGYTF